This T cell receptor beta chain was identified in a study of blood T cell repertoires in COVID-19. On the study more broadly: Nucleic acid was either cDNA or gDNA, and it came from T cells, B-cell-depleted T cells, or PBMCs.

Produced via immunoSEQ multiplex PCR; TCRdb's table is partial and in-frame only. This table holds 300,000 to 350,000 clones, nearly 90% found once. V shed 2 bases, J shed 4 bases, and the junction held 10 bases outside the gene matches. The germline V gene encodes CDR1 MNHEY and CDR2 SVGAGI. The CDR3 consists of 16 residues. This clone has a single count. Sequencing was carried out using PBMCs or T cells enriched from blood (not recorded which). This sequence originates from a young woman with acute COVID-19. The chain links TRBV6-5 to TRBJ1-1, with 7 bases identical to TRBD1. The CDR3 sequence is CASSYPNLGGGTEAFF. The CDR3 nucleotides read TGTGCCAGCAGTTACCCCAACTTAGGGGGCGGCACTGAAGCTTTCTTT.